Each of the 7 T cell receptor beta chains below was sequenced from the same sample in a study of blood T cell repertoires in COVID-19 (dated by TCRdb to 2018 to 2021). The protocol used for the library was the immunoSEQ multiplex PCR assay. This immuneACCESS table, as held by TCRdb, lists in-frame sequences with V and J called but not all clones. Of the missing ones, under half trace to an unresolved V gene in checked studies; the others have no known cause. The sample table shows approximately 170,000 clones, and roughly 91% are seen once. The ten largest clones take up about 2.1% of the sample. The sequencing sample was made of peripheral blood. The receptors shown here come from a man aged 45-65 years who had recovered from COVID-19.

The gene calls are TRBV4-3 and TRBJ2-5; D not certain. The length of the CDR3 is 13 residues. The germline V and J ends were trimmed by 1 base and 7 bases, with 10 bases remaining between them. Looked up from germline, CDR1 is LGHNA and CDR2 is YSLEER. The CDR3 region has the DNA TGCGCCAGCAGCCAAGCGGTGCCGGGGACCCAGTACTTC. Its protein is CASSQAVPGTQYF.

The J gene is TRBJ1-1, the V gene TRBV19; 7 bases align to TRBD1. The germline V gene has CDR1 LNHDA and CDR2 SQIVND (reference sequence). This CDR3 is built from 14 residues. V was clipped by 2 bases and J by 4 bases; unmatched bases: 4. CDR3 nucleotide sequence: TGTGCCAGTAGTATAAACCCAGGGGGCACTGAAGCTTTCTTT. The encoded protein is CASSINPGGTEAFF. The full variable domain, rest sourced from reference TRBV19 and TRBJ1-1, is DGGITQSPKYLFRKEGQNVTLSCEQNLNHDAMYWYRQDPGQGLRLIYYSQIVNDFQKGDIAEGYSVSREKKESFPLTVTSAQKNPTAFYLCASSINPGGTEAFFGQGTRLTVV.

V gene TRBV2 combines with J gene TRBJ1-5, with 7 bases aligning to TRBD1. Germline values: CDR1 SNHLY, CDR2 FYNNEI. J was trimmed by 1 base and V by 9 bases; bases with no gene match: 12. The length of the CDR3 is 16 residues. This chain's CDR3 is CASSVRGVVSNQPQHF. The CDR3 region has the DNA TGTGCCAGTTCGGTCAGGGGGGTGGTAAGCAATCAGCCCCAGCATTTT.

J is TRBJ2-2 and V is TRBV19; D is unclear. Deletions cut 4 bases from V and 0 bases from J, with 9 bases between. CDR1 LNHDA and CDR2 SQIVND come from the germline V gene (reference sequence). The length of the CDR3 is 15 residues. This CDR3 reads CASSSRVSNTGELFF. CDR3 DNA sequence: TGTGCCAGTAGTAGCCGGGTCTCGAACACCGGGGAGCTGTTTTTT. The variable domain in full, with the rest retrieved from reference TRBV19 and TRBJ2-2, is DGGITQSPKYLFRKEGQNVTLSCEQNLNHDAMYWYRQDPGQGLRLIYYSQIVNDFQKGDIAEGYSVSREKKESFPLTVTSAQKNPTAFYLCASSSRVSNTGELFFGEGSRLTVL.

The chain employs TRBV7-3 and TRBJ2-3; TRBD2 aligns across 13 bases. CDR3 size: 18 residues. CDR1 is SGHTA, CDR2 FQGTGA, per germline. V was clipped by 5 bases and J by 1 base; unmatched bases: 9. The CDR3 here is CASSVGPGTSGGTDTQYF. For the CDR3, the DNA is TGTGCCAGCAGCGTGGGTCCCGGGACTAGCGGGGGCACAGATACGCAGTATTTT. Full variable domain (outside the CDR3, taken from reference TRBV7-3 and TRBJ2-3): GAGVSQTPSNKVTEKGKYVELRCDPISGHTALYWYRQSLGQGPEFLIYFQGTGAADDSGLPNDRFFAVRPEGSVSTLKIQRTERGDSAVYLCASSVGPGTSGGTDTQYFGPGTRLTVL.

The chain links TRBV6-6 to TRBJ1-6; D is perhaps TRBD1 (6 bases). Germline V gives CDR1 MNHNY, CDR2 SVGAGI (reference sequence). V dropped 2 bases and J dropped 7 bases, with 9 bases sitting between them. The CDR3 extends over 14 amino acids. This CDR3 is CASSYLDSNSPLHF. The CDR3 nucleotides read TGTGCCAGCAGTTACCTGGACAGCAATTCACCCCTCCACTTT.

This chain joins TRBV7-2 and TRBJ2-7, with 13 positions matching TRBD2. Per germline, CDR1 SGHTA and CDR2 FQGNSA. V shed 4 bases, J shed 6 bases, and the junction held 3 bases outside the gene matches. The CDR3 is 14 residues long. In DNA, the CDR3 is TGTGCCAGCAGCTCCACTAGCGGGAGGGCCGAGCAGTACTTC. Translated, it gives CASSSTSGRAEQYF.